The T cell receptor beta chain under discussion was sequenced for a study of cytomegalovirus exposure and HLA in healthy donors. Study outcomes and limitations: A later analysis associated some 16,000 TCR beta sequences with HLA alleles at a 0.05 false discovery rate.

Regarding this clone: The antigen remains undetermined.

This CDR3 has 17 amino acids. V lost 2 bases and J lost 4; bases outside the gene matches: 11. Germline V gene sequence: CDR1 ENHRY, CDR2 SYGVKD. Unrecorded immune exposures were likely, despite nominal health at sampling. Both 60 Vbeta primers and 13 Jbeta primers went into the PCR. Under the authors' procedure: The count from a later analysis was about 80 million unique TCR beta chains, roughly 11 million of them shared. Assay: immunoSEQ multiplex PCR; the TCRdb copy retains only in-frame clones and omits some. V and J calls plus clone size are reproduced from that table; the DNA served to infer D and trimming. The repertoire holds roughly 130,000 clones, approximately 80% seen once, with 2.5% to 3% in the top ten.

The rearrangement uses TRBV10-3 and TRBJ2-7, with 10 bases identical to TRBD2. The sequenced sample consisted of PBMCs. The receptor was isolated from a man aged 25-40 years in good health and CMV-seronegative. The CDR3 is CAISEPKIAGGKYEQYF. CDR3 nucleotide sequence: TGTGCCATCAGTGAGCCCAAGATAGCGGGAGGAAAGTACGAGCAGTACTTC.